These 11 T cell receptor beta chains were all obtained from the same sample, sequenced in a study of T cell clonality in common variable immunodeficiency. Broader study findings: Common variable immunodeficiency TCR beta sequences reportedly had fewer deletions and N-nucleotide insertions.

Using immunoSEQ multiplex PCR, the repertoire was profiled, and TCRdb retains in-frame clones only, with some absent. In total the sample includes about 34,000 clones, none of them seen once. These receptors' antigens are unknown. Sequencing input: peripheral blood mononuclear cells. The source is a human donor with common variable immunodeficiency.

For this clone: The read terminates 3 residues before the CDR3 end, so the remaining end is supplied by the germline J gene. Within the sample, other DNA sequences also encode this same CDR3. The chain recombines TRBV7-9 with TRBJ2-6, with D uncertain. The CDR3 is 15 amino acids. Germline V gene sequence: CDR1 SEHNR, CDR2 FQNEAQ (reference sequence). Trimming took off 5 bases at V and 0 bases at J, with 8 bases between the two ends. The CDR3 sequence is CASSQSGSGANVLTF. The DNA read from the CDR3 is TGTGCCAGCAGCCAGAGTGGCTCTGGGGCCAACGTC.

This clone was recorded at least ten times. The part of the CDR3 DNA that was read is TGTGCCAGCAGCCTTCCCCAGACAGGGACGAACACTGAA. It yields the protein CASSLPQTGTNTE. The full CDR3 protein reads CASSLPQTGTNTEAFF. This chain uses TRBV4-2 with TRBJ1-1, with TRBD1 matching 7 bases. The read stops 3 residues short of the end of the CDR3; the missing end is completed from the germline J gene. After removal of 4 bases from V and 1 base from J, the junction contained 9 bases not matched to a gene. The germline V gene encodes CDR1 LGHNA and CDR2 YNFKEQ. This CDR3 has 16 amino acids.

As regards this clone: The observed sequence ends 3 residues before the CDR3 terminus, with the missing tail filled in from the germline J gene. The chain carries TRBV7-2 and TRBJ2-1, with D possibly being TRBD1 (6 bases). Per the germline V gene, CDR1 is SGHTA and CDR2 is FQGNSA. This CDR3 has 15 residues. Trimming left V 1 base short and J 2 bases short, with 9 bases between. Partial CDR3 DNA: TGTGCCAGCAGCTTAGTGCGGACAGCCTACAATGAG. Its translation: CASSLVRTAYNE. The entire CDR3 protein reads CASSLVRTAYNEQFF.

This clone was observed at least ten times. The CDR3 region is CASSLSLGGNTEAFF. The CDR3 bases that were read are TGTGCCAGCAGTTTATCGCTGGGGGGGAACACTGAA. V is TRBV28 and J is TRBJ1-1; maybe TRBD1 (5 bases). The missing CDR3 end, 3 residues past where the read stops, is filled in from the germline J gene. Germline CDR1 and CDR2: MDHEN and SYDVKM. The V gene lost 1 base and the J gene lost 1 base, with 10 bases spanning the gap. The CDR3 runs to 15 residues.

This clone was picked up a small number of times. The observed sequence ends 3 residues before the CDR3 terminus, with the missing tail filled in from the germline J gene. The chain is built from TRBV19 and TRBJ2-7, with a weak D call TRBD1 (5 bases). The CDR3 covers 14 residues. CDR1 is LNHDA and CDR2 is SQIVND in the germline V gene (reference sequence). Trimming removed 3 bases at V and 3 bases at J, with 12 bases between. The CDR3 reads CASSIAHRLYEQYF. The CDR3 bases that were read are TGTGCCAGTAGTATCGCCCACAGGCTCTACGAG.

In its sample, this clone was seen a few times. The missing CDR3 end, 3 residues past where the read stops, is filled in from the germline J gene. The V gene is TRBV11-2, the J gene TRBJ2-1; 13 bases are a match to TRBD2. CDR1 is SGHAT, CDR2 FQNNGV, per germline. The CDR3 is made up of 15 amino acids. J was trimmed by 4 bases and V by 5 bases; bases with no gene match: 2. The part of the CDR3 DNA that was read is TGTGCCAGCAGCGTACTAGCGGGAGGGTACAATGAG. Its protein is CASSVLAGGYNE. The complete CDR3 sequence is CASSVLAGGYNEQFF.

This clone appeared many times. The read falls 3 residues short of the CDR3 end, and the missing part is taken from the germline J gene. This chain joins TRBV5-1 and TRBJ2-7, with 11 positions matching TRBD2. V was pared by 4 bases and J by 2 bases, with 8 bases of the junction left unmatched. The CDR3 runs 16 residues. CDR1 SGHRS and CDR2 YFSETQ come from the germline V gene. This CDR3 reads CASSPSVAGGTYEQYF. The DNA read from the CDR3 is TGCGCCAGCAGCCCCAGCGTAGCGGGAGGGACCTACGAG.

The sample holds many counts of this clone. The CDR3 end lies 3 residues beyond the end of the read and is filled in from the germline J gene. V and J are TRBV18 and TRBJ2-1; TRBD2 agrees at 9 bases. CDR1 and CDR2 from the germline V gene are KGHSH and LQKENI. The trim removed 3 bases at V and 6 bases at J, leaving 6 bases unmatched. CDR3 length equals 15 residues. This CDR3 reads CASSPRLAGTNEQFF. The sequenced CDR3 bases are TGTGCCAGCTCACCGAGGCTAGCGGGGACCAATGAG. Filled out from reference TRBV18 and TRBJ2-1, the complete variable domain reads NAGVMQNPRHLVRRRGQEARLRCSPMKGHSHVYWYRQLPEEGLKFMVYLQKENIIDESGMPKERFSAEFPKEGPSILRIQQVVRGDSAAYFCASSPRLAGTNEQFFGPGTRLTVL.

The table lists this clone with many counts. The observed sequence ends 3 residues before the CDR3 terminus, with the missing tail filled in from the germline J gene. The chain employs TRBV10-3 and TRBJ1-5; the D is unclear. The CDR3 runs to 12 residues. Germline loops: CDR1 ENHRY, CDR2 SYGVKD. Trimming shortened V by 6 bases and J by 7 bases, and 10 bases separated the two germline ends. This CDR3 reads CAISSEYQPQHF. The DNA read from the CDR3 is TGTGCCATCAGCTCAGAGTACCAGCCC.

This clone was picked up many times. Sequencing ends 3 residues short of the CDR3 end; the germline J gene provides the rest. The J gene is TRBJ2-5, the V gene TRBV18, with 16 positions matching TRBD2. Trimming cost V 4 bases and J 5 bases; bases outside gene matches: 10. This CDR3 region has 18 residues. CDR1 KGHSH and CDR2 LQKENI come from the germline V gene. Partial CDR3 DNA: TGTGCCAGCTCACGCGACGGGACTAGCGGGAGGGCCAAGGAGACC. Amino acids: CASSRDGTSGRAKET. The complete CDR3 reads CASSRDGTSGRAKETQYF.

This clone has just a few counts. The read ends 3 residues before the CDR3 terminus; that terminus is restored from the germline J gene. The V and J genes are TRBV6-4 and TRBJ2-7; D unresolved. CDR3 length: 10 residues. Looked up from germline, CDR1 is MRHNA and CDR2 is SNTAGT. Trimming shortened V by 7 bases and J by 3 bases, and 4 bases separated the two germline ends. CDR3 amino acids: CASNNYEQYF. The CDR3 bases that were read are TGTGCCAGCAACAACTACGAG.